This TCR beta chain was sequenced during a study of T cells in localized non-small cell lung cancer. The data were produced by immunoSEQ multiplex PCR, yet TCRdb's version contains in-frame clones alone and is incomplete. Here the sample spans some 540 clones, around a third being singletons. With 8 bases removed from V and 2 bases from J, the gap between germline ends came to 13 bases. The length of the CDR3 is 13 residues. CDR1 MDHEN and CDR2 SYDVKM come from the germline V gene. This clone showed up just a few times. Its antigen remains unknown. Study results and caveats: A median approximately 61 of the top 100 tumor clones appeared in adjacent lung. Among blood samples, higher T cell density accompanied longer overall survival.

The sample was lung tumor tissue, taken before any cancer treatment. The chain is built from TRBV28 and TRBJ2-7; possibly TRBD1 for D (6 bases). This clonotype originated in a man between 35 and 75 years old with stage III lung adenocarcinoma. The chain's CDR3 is CASGRTDTYEQYF. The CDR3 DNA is TGTGCCAGCGGCCGGACAGATACCTACGAGCAGTACTTC.